This section outlines one T cell receptor beta chain sequence together with its context. Its antigen remains unknown. Other DNA sequences in the same sample also yield this CDR3. The data originate from a study of CD8+ T cells in alopecia areata. In the study overall: In an open-label trial, patients got 5 to 10 mg tofacitinib twice daily.

Findings and limits, study-wide: It was lesional scalp, especially alopecia totalis/universalis, that showed higher clonality than normal scalp.

cDNA reverse transcribed from extracted RNA served as the sequencing template. Libraries were prepared by immunoSEQ multiplex PCR; TCRdb keeps only in-frame clonotypes and omits some of them. The data show about 180,000 clones, approximately 59% seen once. Germline V gene lookup returns CDR1 MGHDK and CDR2 SYGVNS. V dropped 2 bases and J dropped 4 bases, with 8 bases sitting between them. This CDR3 region has 13 residues. The sequencing here drew on CD4+ T cells sorted from blood, taken at week 0. The receptor's source is a human donor with alopecia areata. The J gene is TRBJ1-2, the V gene TRBV25-1; D may be TRBD1 (6 bases). CDR3 coding DNA: TGTGCCAGCAGTGAAGGACAGTCCTATGGCTACACCTTC. Amino acids: CASSEGQSYGYTF.